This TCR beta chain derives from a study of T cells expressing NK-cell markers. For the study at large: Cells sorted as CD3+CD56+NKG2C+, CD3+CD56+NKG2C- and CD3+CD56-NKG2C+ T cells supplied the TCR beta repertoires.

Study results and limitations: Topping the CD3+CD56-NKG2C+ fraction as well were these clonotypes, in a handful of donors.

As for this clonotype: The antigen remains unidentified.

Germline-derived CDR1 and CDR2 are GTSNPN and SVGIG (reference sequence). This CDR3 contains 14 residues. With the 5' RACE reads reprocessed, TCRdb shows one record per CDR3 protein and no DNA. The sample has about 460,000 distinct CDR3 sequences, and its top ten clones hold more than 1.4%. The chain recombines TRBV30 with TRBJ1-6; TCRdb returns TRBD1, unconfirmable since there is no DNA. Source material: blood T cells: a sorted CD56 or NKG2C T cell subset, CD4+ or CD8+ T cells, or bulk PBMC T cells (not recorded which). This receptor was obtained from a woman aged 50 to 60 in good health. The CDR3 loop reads CAWKFQGNNSPLHF.